This T cell receptor beta chain was sequenced during a study of vaccination effects on CD4 cells after COVID-19. A word on this clone: Its antigen is undetermined.

When roughly eleven days of culture had elapsed, CD4+ T cells were isolated. Each participant was administered two doses of either the BNT162b2 or the mRNA-1273 vaccine. This CDR3 comprises 13 residues. V was shortened by 10 bases and J by 7 bases, with 20 bases between the two germline ends. Germline CDR1 reads SGHAT; CDR2 reads FQNNGV. Study-wide points: Clones induced by infection and by vaccine showed marked clonal contraction late after vaccination.

Some clones are missing from TCRdb's copy, which holds only in-frame ones; the method was immunoSEQ multiplex PCR. The sample includes about 45,000 clones, around 70% of them seen just once. The chain carries TRBV11-2 and TRBJ2-7; D is tentatively TRBD1 or TRBD2 (5 bases each). Sequencing used CD4+ T cells from PBMCs cultured without peptide, obtained after COVID-19 vaccination. The source is a human donor who received a COVID-19 vaccine. The CDR3 here is CATLRGRAGEQYF. The CDR3, as DNA: TGTGCCACCCTGAGGGGCAGGGCCGGGGAGCAGTACTTC.